The T cell receptor beta chain under discussion was sequenced for a study of blood T cells in healthy people across ages. Study details: Template switching retrieved approximately one barcoded beta molecule for each two T cells.

This clonotype was recorded once. Its antigen is still unknown. Findings and caveats of the study: Unsorted PBMCs ruled out conclusive naive versus antigen-experienced comparison.

Extraction yielded at least 5 micrograms of total RNA per sample. V dropped 2 bases and J dropped 2 bases, with 9 bases sitting between them. Germline V lookup: CDR1 KGHSH, CDR2 LQKENI. The CDR3 contains 14 residues. The authors ran a second PCR of 7 to 11 cycles using a sample-barcoded 5' primer and a J-beta primer mix. Via MiXCR, TCRdb re-called the 5' RACE reads, giving one row per CDR3 protein. The sample shows over 600,000 distinct CDR3 sequences, roughly 43% of them seen only once. The chain couples TRBV18 to TRBJ1-2, with D perhaps TRBD1 (5 bases). The sample was blood. This TCR was sampled from a man of 80 years or more in good health. The CDR3 loop reads CASSPETDNYGYTF. CDR3 nucleotides: TGTGCCAGCTCACCAGAGACAGACAACTATGGCTACACCTTC.